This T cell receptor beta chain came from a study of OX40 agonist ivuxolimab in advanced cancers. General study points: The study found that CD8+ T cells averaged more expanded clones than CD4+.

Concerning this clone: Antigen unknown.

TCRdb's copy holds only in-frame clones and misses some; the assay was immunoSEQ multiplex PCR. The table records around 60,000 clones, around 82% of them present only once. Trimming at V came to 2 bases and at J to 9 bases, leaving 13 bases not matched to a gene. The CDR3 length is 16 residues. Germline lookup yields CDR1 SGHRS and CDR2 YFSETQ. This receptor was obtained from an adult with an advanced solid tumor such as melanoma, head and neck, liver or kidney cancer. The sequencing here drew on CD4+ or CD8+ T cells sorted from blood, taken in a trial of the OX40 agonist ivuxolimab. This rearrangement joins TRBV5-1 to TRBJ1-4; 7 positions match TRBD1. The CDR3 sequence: CASSFSGDSPTKKLFF. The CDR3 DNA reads TGCGCCAGCAGCTTCTCGGGGGACAGTCCCACGAAAAAACTGTTTTTT.